What follows are 3 T cell receptor beta chains derived from one specimen sequenced in a study of cytomegalovirus exposure and HLA in healthy donors. The study ran its PCR with 60 Vbeta and 13 Jbeta primers. Some clones are missing from TCRdb's copy, which holds only in-frame ones; the method was immunoSEQ multiplex PCR. The sample comprises roughly 120,000 clones, about 81% of which are singletons, and 0.85% to 1.4% rests with the top ten. The sequenced sample was PBMCs. All receptors derive from a woman aged 25 to 39 in good health and CMV-seronegative.

CDR3 nucleotide sequence: TGCGCCAGCAGCTCGACATGGGAGGCACCTAACACTGAAGCTTTCTTT. The encoded protein is CASSSTWEAPNTEAFF. The chain employs TRBV5-1 and TRBJ1-1; D unresolved. Trimming removed 3 bases at V and 2 bases at J, with 17 bases between. This CDR3 region has 16 residues. Germline lookup yields CDR1 SGHRS and CDR2 YFSETQ.

As to this clone: Distinct nucleotide sequences in the sample also encode this CDR3. The V call is TRBV7-2, the J call TRBJ2-3; TRBD2 aligns across 10 bases. The V and J ends lost 4 bases and 4 bases, in that order; junction bases with no gene match: 2. Germline V gene sequence: CDR1 SGHTA, CDR2 FQGNSA. The CDR3 length is 14 residues. The CDR3 sequence is CASSWGLASDTQYF. For the CDR3, the DNA is TGTGCCAGCAGCTGGGGACTAGCGTCAGATACGCAGTATTTT.

V usage is TRBV18 and J usage is TRBJ1-2, with a weak D call TRBD1 (5 bases). V lost 2 bases, J lost 2 bases, and 12 bases lay in between. The germline V gene encodes CDR1 KGHSH and CDR2 LQKENI. The CDR3 has 15 residues. DNA for the CDR3: TGTGCCAGCTCACCAGGAGTCGCAGGGAACTATGGCTACACCTTC. Translated: CASSPGVAGNYGYTF. Full variable domain (outside the CDR3, taken from reference TRBV18 and TRBJ1-2): NAGVMQNPRHLVRRRGQEARLRCSPMKGHSHVYWYRQLPEEGLKFMVYLQKENIIDESGMPKERFSAEFPKEGPSILRIQQVVRGDSAAYFCASSPGVAGNYGYTFGSGTRLTVV.